This TCR beta chain was identified in a study of shared clonotypes between healthy human individuals. Naive CD8 cells, CD45RO-negative and positively selected for CCR7, excluded terminally differentiated effector memory CD45RA+ cells. The CDR3 loop spans 15 amino acids. The J segment lost 0 bases and the V segment lost 2 bases, leaving 3 bases of the junction unmatched. Germline CDR1 and CDR2: MDHEN and SYDVKM. Measured with immunoSEQ multiplex PCR; TCRdb has only the in-frame clones, and not every one. Seen here are hundreds of thousands of clones, 95% to 96% observed once, and the top ten hold over 0.09%.

V is TRBV28 and J is TRBJ1-1, with 7 bases that match TRBD1. This clonotype originated in a woman aged 25 to 39 in good health. The specimen was naive CD8+ T cells sorted from blood. The CDR3 here is CASSLIGQVNTEAFF. The CDR3 DNA follows: TGTGCCAGCAGTTTAATCGGACAGGTGAACACTGAAGCTTTCTTT.